A selection of T cell receptor beta chains follows, all from one sample in a study of CD8 T cells in ankylosing spondylitis. MiXCR was run by TCRdb on the 5' RACE reads, yielding one entry per CDR3 protein. The sample holds about 750,000 distinct CDR3 sequences, 15% to 20% seen once. The sequencing sample was made of blood, either unsorted or a sorted T cell fraction (not recorded which). The origin of the receptors is a male donor with ankylosing spondylitis. Both conserved end residues are part of each CDR3. Each record gives: D gene, clone size, J gene, V gene, CDR3 length, CDR3 protein, CDR3 DNA. A D gene is named only where the DNA matches it firmly. Clone size is shown for a subset of rows, as once, few, many or a class of expanded clone.

>TRBD1|few|TRBJ1-2|TRBV6-1|15
CASRSPGGSNYGYTF
TGTGCCAGCAGGAGCCCAGGGGGATCTAACTATGGCTACACCTTC
>-|many|TRBJ2-7|TRBV29-1|10
CSVGDYEQYF
TGCAGCGTCGGAGACTACGAGCAGTACTTC
>-|few|TRBJ2-5|TRBV12-3/TRBV12-4|14
CASASSRGRETQYF
TGTGCCAGCGCTTCGTCCAGGGGAAGGGAGACCCAGTACTTC
>-|few|TRBJ2-7|TRBV20-1|12
CSAARGSPEQYF
TGCAGTGCAGCTCGGGGTTCTCCCGAGCAGTACTTC
>-|-|TRBJ1-5|TRBV5-1|15
CASSLAGSTDQPQHF
TGCGCCAGCAGCTTGGCGGGGTCGACGGATCAGCCCCAGCATTTT
>-|-|TRBJ2-7|TRBV18|15
CASSPVSGSGYEQYF
TGTGCCAGCTCACCCGTTTCAGGGTCGGGTTACGAGCAGTACTTC
>-|few|TRBJ1-4|TRBV4-2|14
CASSQDWSLEKLFF
TGTGCCAGCAGCCAAGATTGGTCCTTAGAAAAACTGTTTTTT
>-|-|TRBJ1-4|TRBV27|13
CASSLVGFGKLFF
TGTGCCAGCAGTTTAGTCGGGTTCGGAAAACTGTTTTTT
>TRBD1|few|TRBJ2-1|TRBV7-6|12
CASSFQGDEQFF
TGTGCCAGCAGCTTCCAGGGGGATGAGCAGTTCTTC
>TRBD1|-|TRBJ2-7|TRBV5-1|14
CASSLAGGWYEQYF
TGCGCCAGCAGCTTGGCAGGGGGCTGGTACGAGCAGTACTTC
>TRBD1|few|TRBJ2-7|TRBV9|18
CASSPVVGKGQGPYEQYF
TGTGCCAGCAGCCCTGTGGTTGGGAAGGGACAGGGACCCTACGAGCAGTACTTC
>TRBD1|few|TRBJ1-5|TRBV28|16
CASSTIGGASNQPQHF
TGTGCCAGCAGCACTATAGGGGGCGCGAGCAATCAGCCCCAGCATTTT
>TRBD1|few|TRBJ2-7|TRBV18|15
CASSRYPGQGDEQYF
TGTGCCAGCTCACGATACCCGGGACAGGGGGACGAGCAGTACTTC
>-|few|TRBJ1-1|TRBV12-3/TRBV12-4|12
CASSFSTVVAFF
TGTGCCAGCAGTTTTAGTACAGTGGTCGCTTTCTTT
>-|-|TRBJ2-7|TRBV5-1|15
CASSRGTQRPYEQYF
TGCGCCAGCAGCCGCGGGACACAGAGACCCTACGAGCAGTACTTC
>-|few|TRBJ1-1|TRBV10-2|12
CASSESGGEAFF
TGCGCCAGCAGTGAGTCGGGTGGTGAAGCTTTCTTT
>TRBD2|-|TRBJ2-7|TRBV7-2|17
CASSLPSSGRLSYEQYF
TGTGCCAGCAGCCTACCCTCTAGCGGGCGCCTCTCCTACGAGCAGTACTTC
>-|few|TRBJ2-3|TRBV7-9|16
CASSPWTGVRGDTQYF
TGTGCCAGCAGCCCCTGGACTGGCGTCCGTGGAGATACGCAGTATTTT
>-|many|TRBJ1-1|TRBV28|13
CASSRRMNTEAFF
TGTGCCAGCAGCAGGAGGATGAACACTGAAGCTTTCTTT
>TRBD1|-|TRBJ2-5|TRBV4-3|18
CASSQRTGGTVGQETQYF
TGCGCCAGCAGCCAAAGGACAGGGGGCACGGTTGGTCAAGAGACCCAGTACTTC
>-|-|TRBJ2-1|TRBV30|11
CAWTLSNEQFF
TGTGCCTGGACCCTATCCAATGAGCAGTTCTTC
>-|-|TRBJ2-3|TRBV11-3|16
CASSTRQKTSTDTQYF
TGTGCCAGCAGCACCCGACAGAAAACTAGCACAGATACGCAGTATTTT
>TRBD2|-|TRBJ2-7|TRBV20-1|16
CSASALAGGRNYEQYF
TGCAGTGCTAGCGCACTAGCGGGGGGGAGAAATTACGAGCAGTACTTC
>TRBD2|-|TRBJ2-5|TRBV20-1|16
CSARDLTSVGGETQYF
TGCAGTGCTAGAGATCTGACTAGCGTTGGGGGGGAGACCCAGTACTTC
>-|-|TRBJ2-7|TRBV5-5|13
CASSVTGRYEQYF
TGTGCCAGCAGCGTCACAGGTAGATACGAGCAGTACTTC
>-|-|TRBJ2-7|TRBV5-4|17
CASSLELVGGHSYEQYF
TGTGCCAGCAGCTTGGAGCTCGTGGGAGGCCACTCCTACGAGCAGTACTTC
>TRBD1|-|TRBJ2-2|TRBV30|13
CAWGTGVTGELFF
TGTGCCTGGGGGACAGGGGTCACCGGGGAGCTGTTTTTT
>TRBD2|-|TRBJ2-1|TRBV11-2|19
CASSLGPHLYGRQANEQFF
TGTGCCAGCAGCTTAGGCCCCCACTTGTACGGGAGGCAGGCCAATGAGCAGTTCTTC
>-|many|TRBJ1-2|TRBV5-1|18
CASSLEGVVGANYYGYTF
TGCGCCAGCAGCTTGGAGGGGGTGGTTGGAGCAAACTACTATGGCTACACCTTC
>TRBD2|few|TRBJ2-1|TRBV29-1|12
CSVGLARNEQFF
TGCAGCGTCGGACTAGCGCGGAATGAGCAGTTCTTC
>-|once|TRBJ1-6|TRBV18|14
CASSPSTYSSPLHF
TGTGCCAGCTCACCAAGCACCTACTCCTCACCCCTCCACTTT
>TRBD1|-|TRBJ1-5|TRBV20-1|16
CSARDWRQGGNQPQHF
TGCAGTGCTAGAGATTGGAGACAGGGGGGCAATCAGCCCCAGCATTTT
>TRBD2|few|TRBJ2-5|TRBV4-1|17
CASSQDGIAGAQETQYF
TGCGCCAGCAGCCAAGACGGGATAGCGGGGGCCCAAGAGACCCAGTACTTC